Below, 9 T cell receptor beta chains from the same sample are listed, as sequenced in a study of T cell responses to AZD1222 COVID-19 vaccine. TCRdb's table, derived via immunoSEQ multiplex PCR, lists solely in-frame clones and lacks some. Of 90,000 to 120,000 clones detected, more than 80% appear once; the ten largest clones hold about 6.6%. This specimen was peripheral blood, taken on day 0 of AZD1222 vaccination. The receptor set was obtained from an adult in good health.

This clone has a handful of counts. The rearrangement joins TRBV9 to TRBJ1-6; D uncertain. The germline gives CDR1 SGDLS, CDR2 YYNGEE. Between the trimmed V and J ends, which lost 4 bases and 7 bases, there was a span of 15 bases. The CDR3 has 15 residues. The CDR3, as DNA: TGTGCCAGCAGCCCCGTGAAGGGCGAGAATTCACCCCTCCACTTT. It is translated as CASSPVKGENSPLHF.

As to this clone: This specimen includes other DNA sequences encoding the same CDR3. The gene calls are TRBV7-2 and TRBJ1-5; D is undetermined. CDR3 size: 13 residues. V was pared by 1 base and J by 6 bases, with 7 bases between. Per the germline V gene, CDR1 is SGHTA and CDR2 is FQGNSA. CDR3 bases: TGTGCCAGCAGCTTAGACCGGGGTCAGCCCCAGCATTTT. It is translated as CASSLDRGQPQHF.

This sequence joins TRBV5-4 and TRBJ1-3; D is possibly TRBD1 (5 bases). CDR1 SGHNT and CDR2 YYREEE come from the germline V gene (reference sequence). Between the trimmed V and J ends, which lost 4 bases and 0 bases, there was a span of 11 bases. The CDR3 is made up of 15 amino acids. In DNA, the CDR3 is TGTGCCAGCAGCCCAGACAGAAACTCTGGAAACACCATATATTTT. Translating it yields CASSPDRNSGNTIYF.

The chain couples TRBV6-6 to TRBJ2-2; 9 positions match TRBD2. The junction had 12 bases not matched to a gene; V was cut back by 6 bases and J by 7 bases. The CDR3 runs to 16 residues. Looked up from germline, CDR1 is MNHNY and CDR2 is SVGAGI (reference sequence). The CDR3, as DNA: TGTGCCAGCAGGGGGTCTAGCGGGATTCAGGGCGGGGAGCTGTTTTTT. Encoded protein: CASRGSSGIQGGELFF.

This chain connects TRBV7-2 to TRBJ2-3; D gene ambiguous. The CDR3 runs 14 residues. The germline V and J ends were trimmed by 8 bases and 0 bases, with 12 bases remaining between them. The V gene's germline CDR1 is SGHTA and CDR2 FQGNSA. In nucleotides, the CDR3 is TGTGCCAGCCAGTGGCGTAGTAGCACAGATACGCAGTATTTT. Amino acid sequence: CASQWRSSTDTQYF.

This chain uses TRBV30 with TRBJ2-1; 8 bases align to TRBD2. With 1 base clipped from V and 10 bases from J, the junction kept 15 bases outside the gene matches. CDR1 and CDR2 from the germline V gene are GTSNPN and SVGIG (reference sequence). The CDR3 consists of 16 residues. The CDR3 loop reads CAWSAHSTGTRREQFF. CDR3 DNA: TGTGCCTGGAGTGCTCACTCGACCGGGACTAGGCGAGAGCAGTTCTTC.

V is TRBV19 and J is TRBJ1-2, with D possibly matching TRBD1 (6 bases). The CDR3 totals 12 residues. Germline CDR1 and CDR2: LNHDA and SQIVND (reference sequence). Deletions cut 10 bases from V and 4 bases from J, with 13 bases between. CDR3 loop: CATEGGPYGYTF. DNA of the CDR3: TGTGCCACCGAAGGGGGGCCCTATGGCTACACCTTC.

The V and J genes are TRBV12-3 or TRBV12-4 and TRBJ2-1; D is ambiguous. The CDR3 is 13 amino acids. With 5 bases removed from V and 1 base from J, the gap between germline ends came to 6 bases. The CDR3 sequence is CASSLGSYNEQFF. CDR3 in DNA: TGTGCCAGCAGTCTAGGTTCCTACAATGAGCAGTTCTTC.

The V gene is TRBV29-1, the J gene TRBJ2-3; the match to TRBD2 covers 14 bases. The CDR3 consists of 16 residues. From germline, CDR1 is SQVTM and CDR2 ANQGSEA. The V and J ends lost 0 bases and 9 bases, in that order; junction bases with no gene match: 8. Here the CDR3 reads CSVEDPGTSGSKTQYF. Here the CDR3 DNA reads TGCAGCGTTGAAGATCCCGGGACTAGCGGGAGTAAGACGCAGTATTTT.